Listed below are T cell receptor beta chains from one sample, sequenced in a study of blood T cell repertoires in COVID-19. This table comes from immunoSEQ multiplex PCR, and its TCRdb copy is limited to in-frame clones, with some not included. The table shows under 35,000 clones, with 88% occurring only once. The sequenced sample was peripheral blood. The receptor source for this set is a woman aged 45-65 years with active COVID-19. The CDR3 runs from the conserved cysteine through the conserved F or W. The D gene is left open where the match is weak. Some rows have no size entry. The others give once, few or many, or a class for an expanded clone.

clone size	V gene	J gene	D gene	CDR3 DNA	CDR3 protein
once	TRBV5-1	TRBJ2-7	TRBD1	TGCGCCAGCAGCAGGACAGGGTCGGTAGGATCCCTACGAGGGCAGCAGTACTTC	CASSRTGSVGSLRGQQYF
once	TRBV5-4	TRBJ2-7	NA	TGTGCCAGCAGCTTGGCCGTCGGGACTGGGTACGAGCAGTACTTC	CASSLAVGTGYEQYF
few	TRBV6-6	TRBJ2-1	TRBD2	TGTGCCAGCAGGGGACTCGGGAGGTTATCCTACAATGAGCAGTTCTTC	CASRGLGRLSYNEQFF
few	TRBV7-3	TRBJ2-2	TRBD2	TGTGCCAGCTACAAAACCATAGCGGGAGCCGGGGAGCTGTTTTTT	CASYKTIAGAGELFF
NA	TRBV28	TRBJ2-7	NA	TGTGCCAGCAGTTTGGGGCAGGGGCCGACCTACGAGCAGTACTTC	CASSLGQGPTYEQYF
NA	TRBV28	TRBJ1-5	NA	TGTGCCAGCAGTTTCGTGCAGGACAATCAGCCCCAGCATTTT	CASSFVQDNQPQHF
NA	TRBV6-5	TRBJ1-3	NA	TGTGCCAGCAGTTCCACGATGAGCTCTGGAAACACCATATATTTT	CASSSTMSSGNTIYF
NA	TRBV9	TRBJ1-1	NA	TGTGCCAGCAGCGTACAAGCTATGAACACTGAAGCTTTCTTT	CASSVQAMNTEAFF
NA	TRBV19	TRBJ2-2	NA	TGTGCCAGTAGTTCTTTAACCCATCAGATCGGGGAGCTGTTTTTT	CASSSLTHQIGELFF
NA	TRBV11-2	TRBJ2-1	NA	TGTGCCAGCAGCAAGGCGGACTACGACAATGAGCAGTTCTTC	CASSKADYDNEQFF
NA	TRBV2	TRBJ2-5	NA	TGTGCCAGCAGCTTTCGCAGTGTACGAGAGACCCAGTACTTC	CASSFRSVRETQYF
NA	TRBV16	TRBJ1-1	NA	TGTGCCAGCAGCCAAGACAGGAACACTGAAGCTTTCTTT	CASSQDRNTEAFF
NA	TRBV28	TRBJ2-7	NA	TGTGCCAGCAGTTTACCCGGGTTTAAGTACGAGCAGTACTTC	CASSLPGFKYEQYF
NA	TRBV7-8	TRBJ1-3	NA	TGTGCCAGCAGCCCGCGGGTTCGATCTGGAAACACCATATATTTT	CASSPRVRSGNTIYF
NA	TRBV3-1/TRBV3-2	TRBJ2-2	NA	TGTGCCAGCAGCCGACAGGGAGGAACCGGGGAGCTGTTTTTT	CASSRQGGTGELFF
NA	TRBV6-5	TRBJ2-7	NA	TGTGCCAGCAGTCCCTCCCCAGCCTACGAGCAGTACTTC	CASSPSPAYEQYF
few	TRBV5-4	TRBJ2-7	NA	TGTGCCAGCAGCTTACCTACAGGGACGAGGGAGCAGTACTTC	CASSLPTGTREQYF
NA	TRBV7-9	TRBJ2-2	NA	TGTGCCAGCAGCTTAGACGCGGGATTCACCGGGGAGCTGTTTTTT	CASSLDAGFTGELFF
NA	TRBV30	TRBJ2-2	NA	TGTGCCTGGAAAACGAGCGGCGGTTACACCGGGGAGCTGTTTTTT	CAWKTSGGYTGELFF
NA	TRBV30	TRBJ1-2	TRBD1	TGTGCCTGGGCGGGACAGGGTAACTATGGCTACACCTTC	CAWAGQGNYGYTF
NA	TRBV4-1	TRBJ1-2	TRBD1	TGCGCCAGCAGCCAAGAGACAGGGAATGGCTACACCTTC	CASSQETGNGYTF
NA	TRBV28	TRBJ1-2	TRBD1	TGTGCCAGCAGTTCTCCTGCAGGGGGCCCCTATGGCTACACCTTC	CASSSPAGGPYGYTF
NA	TRBV5-4	TRBJ1-4	TRBD1	TGTGCCAGCAGCTTGGGACAGGGCTTATCCGAGAAACTGTTTTTT	CASSLGQGLSEKLFF
NA	TRBV5-1	TRBJ2-7	TRBD2	TGCGCCAGCAGCTTACCTAGCGGGAGTTCCGTCTACGAGCAGTACTTC	CASSLPSGSSVYEQYF
NA	TRBV10-3	TRBJ1-2	TRBD1	TGTGCCATCAGTCAATGGACAGGGAACTATGGCTACACCTTC	CAISQWTGNYGYTF
NA	TRBV19	TRBJ2-2	TRBD2	TGTGCCAGGATCGCAGCTAGCGGGATGAACACCGGGGAGCTGTTTTTT	CARIAASGMNTGELFF
NA	TRBV11-1	TRBJ1-1	NA	TGTGCCAGCAGCCCACTCCGGGGCACTGAAGCTTTCTTT	CASSPLRGTEAFF
NA	TRBV18	TRBJ2-7	TRBD1	TGTGCCAGTCGAGGGGGCCCGGCAACCTACGAGCAGTACTTC	CASRGGPATYEQYF
NA	TRBV7-9	TRBJ1-1	TRBD1	TGTGCCAGCAGCAGGACAGGGGAAGATGTGAACACTGAAGCTTTCTTT	CASSRTGEDVNTEAFF
NA	TRBV4-1	TRBJ2-4	TRBD1	TGCGCCAGCAGCATACAGATTGCACAGGGGAACTTAGCCAAAAACATTCAGTACTTC	CASSIQIAQGNLAKNIQYF
NA	TRBV6-5	TRBJ2-2	NA	TGTGCCAGCAGTTACTCCCCCGGCGGTACCGGGGAGCTGTTTTTT	CASSYSPGGTGELFF
NA	TRBV5-6	TRBJ2-1	TRBD2	TGTGCCAGCAGCGTGGGACTAGCGGAGTTTAATGAGCAGTTCTTC	CASSVGLAEFNEQFF
few	TRBV2	TRBJ2-5	TRBD2	TGTGCCAGCAGCGATCCGGGACTAGAACAAGAGACCCAGTACTTC	CASSDPGLEQETQYF
NA	TRBV5-1	TRBJ2-5	NA	TGCGCCAGCAGGTTCGGCAGGGCCCTTCAAGAGACCCAGTACTTC	CASRFGRALQETQYF
few	TRBV5-1	TRBJ1-1	NA	TGCGCCAGCAGCTTATCAACAGGGACCACTGAAGCTTTCTTT	CASSLSTGTTEAFF
NA	TRBV4-1	TRBJ2-2	NA	TGCGCCAGCAGCCAGGAAGGCCAGGTCGGGAGGGAGCTGTTTTTT	CASSQEGQVGRELFF
NA	TRBV19	TRBJ2-6	NA	TGTGCCAGTACACCACAAGGGGCCAACGTCCTGACTTTC	CASTPQGANVLTF
NA	TRBV7-8	TRBJ1-1	NA	TGTGCCAGCAGCTTGGGGGGGGATAGCGCTGAAGCTTTCTTT	CASSLGGDSAEAFF
NA	TRBV6-5	TRBJ1-1	NA	TGTGCCAGCAGGTACCGGAGAGGGAACACTGAAGCTTTCTTT	CASRYRRGNTEAFF
NA	TRBV10-3	TRBJ2-1	TRBD2	TGTGCCACCCAACCGACTAGCGGAGATTTCAATGAGCAGTTCTTC	CATQPTSGDFNEQFF
NA	TRBV3-1/TRBV3-2	TRBJ2-3	TRBD2	TGTGCCAGCAGCCAAGATAGGAGGCGACTAGCGGGAGAAAAAGATACGCAGTATTTT	CASSQDRRRLAGEKDTQYF
NA	TRBV10-1	TRBJ2-1	TRBD2	TGCGCCAGCAGTTTTAGCGGGAGGGGCGAGCAGTTCTTC	CASSFSGRGEQFF
NA	TRBV6-1	TRBJ2-1	NA	TGTGCCAGCAGTGGAGGTGGGAGCGGAGGTTACAATGAGCAGTTCTTC	CASSGGGSGGYNEQFF
NA	TRBV13	TRBJ2-5	TRBD1	TGTGCCAGCAGCTTAGGTACAGGGGTTCAAGAGACCCAGTACTTC	CASSLGTGVQETQYF
NA	TRBV5-6	TRBJ2-5	NA	TGTGCCAGCAGCCACCACTCGGTCGGGGAGACCCAGTACTTC	CASSHHSVGETQYF
NA	TRBV5-5	TRBJ2-7	NA	TGTGCCAGCAGCTTGGGCAGGGCTCTCGACGAGCAGTACTTC	CASSLGRALDEQYF
NA	TRBV18	TRBJ2-2	TRBD2	TGTGCCAGCTCACCACCGGGTGCGAGCGGGGCCACCGGGGAGCTGTTTTTT	CASSPPGASGATGELFF
NA	TRBV10-3	TRBJ2-2	TRBD2	TGTGCCATCAGTGCGGCTAGCGGGAGGGCCTATGGCACCGGGGAGCTGTTTTTT	CAISAASGRAYGTGELFF
NA	TRBV19	TRBJ2-1	TRBD2	TGTGCCAGTAGTATCTCTAGCGGGAGATACAATGAGCAGTTCTTC	CASSISSGRYNEQFF
NA	TRBV2	TRBJ2-2	NA	TGTGCCAGCAGTGGGCGGCAGACCGGGGAGCTGTTTTTT	CASSGRQTGELFF